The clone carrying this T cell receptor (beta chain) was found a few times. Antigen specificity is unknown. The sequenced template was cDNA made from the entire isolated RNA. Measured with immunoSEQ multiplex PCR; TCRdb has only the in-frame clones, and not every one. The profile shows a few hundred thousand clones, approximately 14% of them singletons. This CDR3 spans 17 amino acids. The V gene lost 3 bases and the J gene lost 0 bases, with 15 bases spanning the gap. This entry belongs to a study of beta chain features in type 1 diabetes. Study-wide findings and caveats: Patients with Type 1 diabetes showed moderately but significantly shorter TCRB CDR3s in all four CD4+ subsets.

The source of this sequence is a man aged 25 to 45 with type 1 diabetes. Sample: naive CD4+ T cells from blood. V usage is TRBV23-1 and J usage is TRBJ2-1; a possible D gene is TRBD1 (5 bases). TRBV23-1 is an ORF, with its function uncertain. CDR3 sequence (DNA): TGCGCCAGCAGTCATCGACGACAGACAAGCTCCTACAATGAGCAGTTCTTC. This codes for CASSHRRQTSSYNEQFF.